This T cell receptor beta chain was captured by sequencing in a study of vaccination and CD4 T cells after COVID-19. Once obtained from cultured CD4+ T cells, the DNA was sequenced using the Oncomine TCR Beta short-read assay. A single record per CDR3 protein comes from TCRdb applying MiXCR to the PCR reads. The repertoire holds about 8,900 distinct CDR3 sequences, with 55% to 75% as singletons. A word on this clonotype: Its target is unknown.

Findings of the study overall: Of the reactive clones in convalescent patients, a median around 83% showed up only post-vaccination.

Treatment denoted: roughly ten-day PBMC culture with coronavirus spike peptide pools or control peptides (ViraFEST assay). Per well, roughly 1.9 million PBMCs were cultured in the presence of around 9.1 IU/ml IL-2 and around 10 ug/ml peptide pools. Sample: CD4+ T cells from blood, cultured in vitro. The receptor was isolated from a human donor who had recovered from COVID-19.

The CDR3: CASSIRAGAQEQYF. In nucleotides, the CDR3 is TGTGCCAGCAGCATCCGAGCGGGGGCGCAGGAGCAGTACTTC. The chain links TRBV7-3 to TRBJ2-7; 8 nucleotides match TRBD2. CDR1 is SGHTA and CDR2 is FQGTGA in the germline V gene. J was trimmed by 7 bases and V by 5 bases; bases with no gene match: 10. This CDR3 has 14 residues.